This T cell receptor (beta chain) is from a study of blood T cell repertoires in COVID-19. Study at large: COVID-19 samples from acute and convalescent phases originated in the United States, Italy and Spain. Nucleic acid was either cDNA or gDNA, and it came from T cells, B-cell-depleted T cells, or PBMCs.

This CDR3 has 14 residues. The V gene's germline CDR1 is SGHRS and CDR2 YFSETQ. V lost 0 bases, J lost 1 base, and 5 bases lay in between. Per the study methods: Reference gene primer amplification in the assay estimated nucleated cell counts. TCRdb's copy holds only in-frame clones and misses some; the assay was immunoSEQ multiplex PCR. The D gene and trimming were derived from the DNA, and the V and J assignments and clone size from that table. Counted here are around 45,000 clones, more than 80% occurring once; the ten biggest clones make up over 7%. The chain combines TRBV5-1 with TRBJ2-1; unclear D gene. The sequenced sample consisted of peripheral blood. The receptor comes from a man older than 75 in a cohort sampled during active COVID-19. The CDR3 spells CASSLEPSYNEQFF. The CDR3 DNA follows: TGCGCCAGCAGCTTGGAGCCTTCCTACAATGAGCAGTTCTTC.